This T cell receptor beta chain was captured by sequencing in a study of cytomegalovirus exposure and HLA in healthy donors. In the PCR, 60 Vbeta and 13 Jbeta primers were used. The repertoire was sequenced with immunoSEQ multiplex PCR; TCRdb's copy has only in-frame clones and lacks some. Counted here are approximately 120,000 clones, around 73% occurring once; the ten biggest clones make up roughly 8%. This sequence originates from a man aged 40-55 years in good health and CMV-seronegative. The sequencing input was PBMCs.

The CDR3 coding sequence is TGTGCCAGCAGCTTCCGAGGGGGCAGTGGAAACACCATATATTTT. Its protein product is CASSFRGGSGNTIYF. The rearrangement links TRBV5-4 to TRBJ1-3; 7 bases are a match to TRBD1. The CDR3 is 15 residues long. The V gene's germline CDR1 is SGHNT and CDR2 YYREEE (reference sequence). V was clipped by 2 bases and J by 3 bases; unmatched bases: 5.